What follows are 11 T cell receptor beta chains derived from one specimen sequenced in a study of shared clonotypes between healthy human individuals. The assay was immunoSEQ multiplex PCR, and TCRdb's table has in-frame clones only and misses some. The sample lists around 1.4 million clones; approximately 98.5% were seen once. Sequencing was performed on naive CD4+ T cells sorted from blood. Subset denoted: CD45RA+ positively selected. These receptors were obtained from a man aged 25 to 45 in good health.

Comment on this clone: At the DNA level, this CDR3 is encoded by other sequences in the same sample as well. This chain connects TRBV19 to TRBJ2-3; the D is unclear. The V gene lost 1 base and the J gene lost 5 bases, with 4 bases spanning the gap. Looked up from germline, CDR1 is LNHDA and CDR2 is SQIVND (reference sequence). The CDR3 length is 12 residues. DNA for the CDR3: TGTGCCAGTAGTATAGGGGGAGATACGCAGTATTTT. Translated: CASSIGGDTQYF.

About this clone itself: This specimen includes other DNA sequences encoding the same CDR3. The J gene is TRBJ2-7, the V gene TRBV9, with 7 bases matching TRBD1. Germline V CDR1 and CDR2: SGDLS, YYNGEE. The trim removed 2 bases at V and 2 bases at J, leaving 4 bases unmatched. This CDR3 has 14 amino acids. In DNA, the CDR3 is TGTGCCAGCAGCGTTAGGACAGGCCCCTACGAGCAGTACTTC. Its protein product is CASSVRTGPYEQYF.

V usage is TRBV6-6 and J usage is TRBJ2-1; D is perhaps TRBD2 (5 bases). The CDR3 spans 14 residues. V lost 2 bases to trimming and J lost 8 bases, with 13 bases between them. Germline loops: CDR1 MNHNY, CDR2 SVGAGI (reference sequence). The CDR3 region is CASSYGGSRDEQFF. The CDR3 DNA sequence: TGTGCCAGCAGTTACGGCGGGTCAAGGGATGAGCAGTTCTTC.

The chain links TRBV6-1 to TRBJ2-1; D is uncertain. The CDR3 runs to 13 residues. The ends were cut back, 4 bases at V and 4 bases at J, with 8 bases in the middle. Germline V gene data show CDR1 as MNHNS and CDR2 as SASEGT. Written as DNA, the CDR3 is TGTGCCAGCAGTGGTTGGATGTACAATGAGCAGTTCTTC. This encodes CASSGWMYNEQFF.

This chain connects TRBV25-1 to TRBJ2-5, with TRBD2 matching over 9 bases. The end of the DNA aligns better with TRBJ2-7, so the J call may be wrong. Germline CDR1 and CDR2: MGHDK and SYGVNS. The CDR3 has 16 residues. The CDR3 DNA sequence: TGTGCCAGCAGTAAGGGGAGGGGACTAGCCGTCTACGAGCAGTACTTC. This translates into CASSKGRGLAVYEQYF.

The rearrangement joins TRBV28 to TRBJ2-7, with unresolved D. Trimming removed 2 bases at V and 6 bases at J, with 11 bases between. The CDR3 sequence is 13 residues long. Germline assignment: CDR1 MDHEN and CDR2 SYDVKM. The CDR3 DNA sequence: TGTGCCAGCAGTTTAAACCCCTTTCTCGAGCAGTACTTC. It yields the protein CASSLNPFLEQYF.

The chain combines TRBV6-5 with TRBJ2-1; D unclear. Germline lookup yields CDR1 MNHEY and CDR2 SVGAGI. V was pared by 2 bases and J by 7 bases, with 12 bases between. The CDR3 is made up of 14 amino acids. The CDR3 coding sequence is TGTGCCAGCAGTTACACCCCCCCAGGAAATGAGCAGTTCTTC. Translation: CASSYTPPGNEQFF.

V gene TRBV18 combines with J gene TRBJ2-1; 7 nucleotides agree with TRBD2. Trimming took 5 bases from V and 2 from J; bases not matched to a gene: 6. The length of the CDR3 is 15 residues. CDR1 and CDR2 (germline): KGHSH, LQKENI. The DNA of the CDR3 is TGTGCCAGCTCAAAAAGCGGGGCTACCTACAATGAGCAGTTCTTC. Translating it yields CASSKSGATYNEQFF.

CDR3 amino acids: CASSPRAGPLEQYF. The CDR3 DNA reads as TGTGCCAGCTCACCAAGGGCAGGTCCCCTCGAGCAGTACTTC. V and J are TRBV18 and TRBJ2-7; no reliable D call. CDR3 size: 14 residues. V lost 2 bases and J lost 6, with 14 bases in between. CDR1 is KGHSH, CDR2 LQKENI, per germline.

Turning to this clone: The sample contains more than one DNA sequence encoding this CDR3. The rearrangement links TRBV28 to TRBJ1-2; D is perhaps TRBD1 (5 bases). CDR1 is MDHEN and CDR2 is SYDVKM in the germline V gene. The V gene lost 6 bases and the J gene lost 0 bases, with 8 bases spanning the gap. The CDR3 extends over 13 amino acids. CDR3 nucleotide sequence: TGTGCCAGCAGGCCGACAGCTAACTATGGCTACACCTTC. As protein: CASRPTANYGYTF.

The CDR3, as DNA: TGTGCCAGCAGCTTAGAGGGGGGTAGTCCCTACGAGCAGTACTTC. Translating gives CASSLEGGSPYEQYF. The chain combines TRBV7-2 with TRBJ2-7, with D perhaps given as TRBD1 or TRBD2 (6 bases each). This CDR3 is 15 amino acids long. In germline, CDR1 is SGHTA, CDR2 FQGNSA. The germline V and J ends were trimmed by 1 base and 2 bases, with 12 bases remaining between them.